The TCR beta chain described here comes from a study of blood T cell repertoires in COVID-19. Study at large: The origin of the acute and convalescent COVID-19 samples was the United States, Italy and Spain.

Using immunoSEQ multiplex PCR, the repertoire was profiled, and TCRdb retains in-frame clones only, with some absent. The sample has 300,000 to 350,000 clones, 90% seen once. CDR1 is GTSNPN, CDR2 SVGIG, per germline (reference sequence). This CDR3 has 17 residues. The V gene end was trimmed by 2 bases and the J gene end by 7 bases; junction bases not matched to a gene: 13. This chain joins TRBV30 and TRBJ2-2; the match to TRBD1 covers 10 bases. This receptor was obtained from a woman in her thirties with COVID-19, enrolled during active disease. Material: peripheral blood. The CDR3 DNA follows: TGTGCCTGGAGTACTCCTTTGGGACAGGGGATCGGCGGGGAGCTGTTTTTT. This translates into CAWSTPLGQGIGGELFF.